What follows describes a single T cell receptor (beta chain). Its antigen remains unknown. This specimen comes from a study of identical twins. Whole-study results and caveats: Conclusions rested on cross-sectional statistics rather than following the same donors.

Germline CDR1 is ENHRY and CDR2 is SYGVKD. The junction had 6 bases not matched to a gene; V was cut back by 5 bases and J by 1 base. The CDR3 sequence is 15 residues long. Using its own MiXCR run on the 5' RACE reads, TCRdb lists one record per CDR3 protein. This sample has 1.5 million to 2 million distinct CDR3 sequences, with less than 40% found just once. This TCR was sampled from a newborn girl in good health. The source material was cord blood. V and J are TRBV10-3 and TRBJ1-1; 8 bases are a match to TRBD1. CDR3 DNA sequence: TGTGCCATCAGTCCCGGGACAGGCTGGAACACTGAAGCTTTCTTT. Protein sequence: CAISPGTGWNTEAFF.